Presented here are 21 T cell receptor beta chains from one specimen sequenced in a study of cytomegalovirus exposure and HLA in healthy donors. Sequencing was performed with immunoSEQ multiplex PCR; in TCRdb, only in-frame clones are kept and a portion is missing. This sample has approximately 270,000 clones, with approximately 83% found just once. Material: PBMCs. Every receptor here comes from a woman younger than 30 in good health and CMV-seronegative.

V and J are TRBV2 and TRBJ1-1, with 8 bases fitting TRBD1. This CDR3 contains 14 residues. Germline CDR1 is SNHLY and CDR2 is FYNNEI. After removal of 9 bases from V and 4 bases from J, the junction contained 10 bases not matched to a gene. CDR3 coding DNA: TGTGCCAGTTTCCAGGGGGCGTCTGGCACTGAAGCTTTCTTT. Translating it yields CASFQGASGTEAFF.

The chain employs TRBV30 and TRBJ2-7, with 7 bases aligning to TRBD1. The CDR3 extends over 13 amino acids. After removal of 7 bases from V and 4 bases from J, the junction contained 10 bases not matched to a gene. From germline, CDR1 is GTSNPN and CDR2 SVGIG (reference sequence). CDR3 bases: TGTGCCTCCACCCTCGTCAGGGGGTACGAGCAGTACTTC. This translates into CASTLVRGYEQYF. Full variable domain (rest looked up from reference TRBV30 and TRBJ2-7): SQTIHQWPATLVQPVGSPLSLECTVEGTSNPNLYWYRQAAGRGLQLLFYSVGIGQISSEVPQNLSASRPQDRQFILSSKKLLLSDSGFYLCASTLVRGYEQYFGPGTRLTVT.

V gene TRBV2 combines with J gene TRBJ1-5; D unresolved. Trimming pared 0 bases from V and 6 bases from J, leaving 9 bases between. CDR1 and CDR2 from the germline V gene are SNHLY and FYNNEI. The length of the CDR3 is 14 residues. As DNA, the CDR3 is TGTGCCAGCAGTGAAGCTCTAGTTCGTCAGCCCCAGCATTTT. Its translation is CASSEALVRQPQHF.

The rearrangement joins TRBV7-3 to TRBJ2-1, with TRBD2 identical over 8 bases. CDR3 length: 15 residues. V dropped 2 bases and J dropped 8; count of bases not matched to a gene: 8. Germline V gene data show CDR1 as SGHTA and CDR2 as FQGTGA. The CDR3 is CASSLAGGVLDEQFF. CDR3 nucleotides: TGTGCCAGCAGCTTAGCGGGGGGAGTTCTCGATGAGCAGTTCTTC.

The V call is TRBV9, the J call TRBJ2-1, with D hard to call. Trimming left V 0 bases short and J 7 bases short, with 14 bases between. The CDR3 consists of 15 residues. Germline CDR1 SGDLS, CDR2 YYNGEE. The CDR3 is CASSVALESGNEQFF. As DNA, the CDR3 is TGTGCCAGCAGCGTAGCCCTAGAATCCGGGAATGAGCAGTTCTTC.

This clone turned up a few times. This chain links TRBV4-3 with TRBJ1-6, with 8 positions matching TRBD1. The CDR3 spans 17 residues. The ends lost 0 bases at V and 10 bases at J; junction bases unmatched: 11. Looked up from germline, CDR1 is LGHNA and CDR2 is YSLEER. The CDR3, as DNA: TGCGCCAGCAGCCAAGACATGGACAGGGATCCGCGATCACCCCTCCACTTT. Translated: CASSQDMDRDPRSPLHF.

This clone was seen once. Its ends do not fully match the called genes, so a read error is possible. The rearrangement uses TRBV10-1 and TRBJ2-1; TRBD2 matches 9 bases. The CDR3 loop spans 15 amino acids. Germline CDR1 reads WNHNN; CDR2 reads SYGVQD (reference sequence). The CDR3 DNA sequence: TGCGCCAGCAGTGCGGGACTAGCTTCCTCCAATGAGCAGTTCTTC. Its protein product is CASSAGLASSNEQFF.

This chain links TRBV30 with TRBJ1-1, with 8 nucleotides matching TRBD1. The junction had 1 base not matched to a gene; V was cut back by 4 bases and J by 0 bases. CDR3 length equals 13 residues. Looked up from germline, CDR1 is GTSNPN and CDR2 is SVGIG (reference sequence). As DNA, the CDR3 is TGTGCCTGGAAACAGGGGGTGAACACTGAAGCTTTCTTT. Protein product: CAWKQGVNTEAFF.

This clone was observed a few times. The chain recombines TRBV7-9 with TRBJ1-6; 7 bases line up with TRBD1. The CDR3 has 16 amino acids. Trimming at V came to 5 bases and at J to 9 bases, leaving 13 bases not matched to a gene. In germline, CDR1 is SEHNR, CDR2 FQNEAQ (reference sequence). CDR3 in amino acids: CASSRRTGTVGSPLHF. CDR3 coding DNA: TGTGCCAGCAGCCGACGCACCGGGACAGTAGGTTCACCCCTCCACTTT.

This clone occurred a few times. For the CDR3, the DNA is TGTGCCAGCGTCCGGGACAGGGGTGAAAAACTGTTTTTT. Protein sequence: CASVRDRGEKLFF. The chain carries TRBV11-2 and TRBJ1-4; TRBD1 aligns across 10 bases. The CDR3 contains 13 residues. V lost 8 bases and J lost 7; bases outside the gene matches: 4. CDR1 SGHAT and CDR2 FQNNGV come from the germline V gene.

For the CDR3, the DNA is TGCGCCAGCAGTGAGTCCCCGACGATAATACCGACAGGGGGTTCCTCCTTGTATCAGCCCCAGCATTTT. Translated, it gives CASSESPTIIPTGGSSLYQPQHF. The chain joins TRBV10-2 to TRBJ1-5; 9 positions agree with TRBD1. Losses at the gene ends were 0 bases for V and 5 bases for J; bases not matched to a gene: 26. The length of the CDR3 is 23 residues. In germline, CDR1 is WSHSY, CDR2 SAAADI.

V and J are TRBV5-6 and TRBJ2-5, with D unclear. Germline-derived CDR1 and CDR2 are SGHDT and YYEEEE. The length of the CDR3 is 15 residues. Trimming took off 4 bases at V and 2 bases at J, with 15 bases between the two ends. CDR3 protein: CASSPRPGPQETQYF. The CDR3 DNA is TGTGCCAGCAGCCCCCGTCCAGGCCCTCAAGAGACCCAGTACTTC.

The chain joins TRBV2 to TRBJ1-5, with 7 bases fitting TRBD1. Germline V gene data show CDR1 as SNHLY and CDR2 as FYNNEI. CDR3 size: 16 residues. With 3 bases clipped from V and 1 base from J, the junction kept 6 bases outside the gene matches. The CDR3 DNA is TGTGCCAGCAGTGACTGGGCAGGGGGAAGCAATCAGCCCCAGCATTTT. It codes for CASSDWAGGSNQPQHF.

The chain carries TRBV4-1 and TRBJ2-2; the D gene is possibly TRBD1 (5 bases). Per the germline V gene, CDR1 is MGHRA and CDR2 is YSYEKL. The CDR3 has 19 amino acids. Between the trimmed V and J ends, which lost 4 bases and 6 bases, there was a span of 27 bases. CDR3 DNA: TGCGCCAGCAGCCCCTTTCTCGACAGAGCGCAAGGTTGGTCCGGGGAGCTGTTTTTT. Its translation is CASSPFLDRAQGWSGELFF.

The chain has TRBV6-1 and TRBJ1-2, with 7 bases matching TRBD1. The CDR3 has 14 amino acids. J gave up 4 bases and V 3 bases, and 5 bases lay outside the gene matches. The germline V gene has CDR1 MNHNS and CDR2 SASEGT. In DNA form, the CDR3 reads TGTGCCAGCAGTGACATGGGACAGACCTATGGCTACACCTTC. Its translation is CASSDMGQTYGYTF.

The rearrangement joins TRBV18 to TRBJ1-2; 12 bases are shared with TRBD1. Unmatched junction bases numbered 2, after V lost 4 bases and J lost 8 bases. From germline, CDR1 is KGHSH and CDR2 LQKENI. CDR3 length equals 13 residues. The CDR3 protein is CASSQGTGGGYTF. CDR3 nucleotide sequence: TGTGCCAGCTCACAGGGGACAGGGGGCGGCTACACCTTC.

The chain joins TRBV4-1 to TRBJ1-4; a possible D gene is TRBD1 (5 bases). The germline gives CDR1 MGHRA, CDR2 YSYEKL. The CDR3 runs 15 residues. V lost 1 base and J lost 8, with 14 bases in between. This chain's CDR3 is CASSQVGRVREKLFF. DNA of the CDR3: TGCGCCAGCAGCCAAGTAGGCAGGGTGAGGGAAAAACTGTTTTTT.

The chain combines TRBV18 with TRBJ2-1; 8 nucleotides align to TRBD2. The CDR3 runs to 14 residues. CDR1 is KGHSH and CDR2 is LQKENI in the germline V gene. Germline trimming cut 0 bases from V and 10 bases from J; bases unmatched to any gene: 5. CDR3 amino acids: CASSPPSGSWEQFF. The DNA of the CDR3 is TGTGCCAGCTCACCACCGAGCGGGAGTTGGGAGCAGTTCTTC.

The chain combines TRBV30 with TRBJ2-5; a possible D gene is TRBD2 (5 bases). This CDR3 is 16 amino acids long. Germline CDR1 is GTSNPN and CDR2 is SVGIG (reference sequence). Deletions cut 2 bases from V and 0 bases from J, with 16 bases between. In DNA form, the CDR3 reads TGTGCCTGGAGTCTCTGGGGTAGGGAGAACCAAGAGACCCAGTACTTC. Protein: CAWSLWGRENQETQYF.

The DNA of the CDR3 is TGTGCCAGCAGCCGCACAGGTATGGGCAATCAGCCCCAGCATTTT. Residues: CASSRTGMGNQPQHF. The chain employs TRBV9 and TRBJ1-5; TRBD1 is a possible D gene (5 bases). From germline, CDR1 is SGDLS and CDR2 YYNGEE. V was pared by 4 bases and J by 2 bases, with 13 bases between. This CDR3 spans 15 amino acids.

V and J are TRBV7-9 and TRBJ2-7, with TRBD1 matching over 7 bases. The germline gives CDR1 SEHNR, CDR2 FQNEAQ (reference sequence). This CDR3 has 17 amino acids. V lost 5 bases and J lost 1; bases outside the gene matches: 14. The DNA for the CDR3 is TGTGCCAGCAGCCCACCCTTTCGCGACAGGGCATCCTACGAGCAGTACTTC. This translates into CASSPPFRDRASYEQYF.